The 32 T cell receptor beta chains presented below share a single source sample, sequenced in a study of cytomegalovirus exposure and HLA in healthy donors (dated by TCRdb to about 2017). The library was made by the immunoSEQ multiplex PCR assay. The multiplex PCR relied on a mix of 60 forward primers for TCR Vbeta segments and 13 reverse primers for TCR Jbeta segments. Held by TCRdb, this immuneACCESS table contains in-frame sequences only and omits some clones. Under half of the omission traces to an unresolved V gene where checked; the cause of the rest is unknown. The data table for this sample lists about 140,000 clones. The top ten constitute over 2% of the sample. The sequencing input was PBMCs. The receptors originated from a young woman in good health and CMV-seronegative.

V and J are TRBV6-5 and TRBJ1-5; no clear D gene. The CDR3 length is 16 residues. The V gene lost 0 bases and the J gene lost 3 bases, with 12 bases spanning the gap. Germline V lookup: CDR1 MNHEY, CDR2 SVGAGI. The CDR3: CASSYSPGGINQPQHF. The CDR3 bases are TGTGCCAGCAGTTACTCCCCAGGCGGGATCAATCAGCCCCAGCATTTT.

A word on this clone: Additional DNA sequences in this sample encode the identical CDR3. CDR3 bases: TGTGCCAGCAGCCGCCGGACAGACGAGCAGTACGTC. This sequence encodes CASSRRTDEQYV. The genes are TRBV5-6 and TRBJ2-7; D possibly corresponds to TRBD1 (6 bases). Germline V CDR1 and CDR2: SGHDT, YYEEEE. CDR3 size: 12 residues. V dropped 4 bases and J dropped 5 bases, with 10 bases sitting between them.

The chain combines TRBV5-6 with TRBJ1-5; D gene unclear. CDR1 and CDR2 (germline): SGHDT, YYEEEE. The CDR3 runs to 15 residues. Trimming took off 0 bases at V and 6 bases at J, with 13 bases between the two ends. The CDR3 loop is CASSLGPIRGQPQHF. The CDR3 DNA reads as TGTGCCAGCAGCTTGGGACCGATTAGAGGTCAGCCCCAGCATTTT.

The CDR3 loop is CASGAASEAFF. CDR3 coding DNA: TGTGCCAGCGGGGCAGCTTCTGAAGCTTTCTTT. This chain uses TRBV28 with TRBJ1-1, with D perhaps TRBD1 (5 bases). V was shortened by 8 bases and J by 6 bases, with 10 bases between the two germline ends. CDR1 and CDR2 from the germline V gene are MDHEN and SYDVKM. The CDR3 covers 11 residues.

This chain connects TRBV5-4 to TRBJ2-2; D is perhaps TRBD2 (6 bases). The CDR3 spans 16 residues. The germline CDR1 and CDR2 sequences are SGHNT and YYREEE (reference sequence). Trimming pared 1 base from V and 1 base from J, leaving 11 bases between. Here the CDR3 reads CASSLSGDRNTGELFF. DNA of the CDR3: TGTGCCAGCAGCTTGTCGGGGGATAGGAACACCGGGGAGCTGTTTTTT. Full variable domain (outside the CDR3, taken from reference TRBV5-4 and TRBJ2-2): ETGVTQSPTHLIKTRGQQVTLRCSSQSGHNTVSWYQQALGQGPQFIFQYYREEENGRGNFPPRFSGLQFPNYSSELNVNALELDDSALYLCASSLSGDRNTGELFFGEGSRLTVL.

This chain links TRBV5-4 with TRBJ2-5, with D perhaps TRBD1 (6 bases). The CDR3 has 13 residues. With 4 bases removed from V and 4 bases from J, the gap between germline ends came to 11 bases. Germline CDR1 is SGHNT and CDR2 is YYREEE (reference sequence). DNA for the CDR3: TGTGCCAGCAGCCTAGGACAGACAGAGACCCAGTACTTC. Translation: CASSLGQTETQYF.

The rearrangement links TRBV13 to TRBJ2-7; 12 bases fit TRBD1. The germline gives CDR1 PRHDT, CDR2 FYEKMQ (reference sequence). The V gene end was trimmed by 4 bases and the J gene end by 5 bases; junction bases not matched to a gene: 3. The length of the CDR3 is 14 residues. DNA for the CDR3: TGTGCCAGCAGCTCCGGGACAGGGGGCGACGAGCAGTACTTC. This sequence encodes CASSSGTGGDEQYF.

V is TRBV10-3 and J is TRBJ2-1, with 9 bases identical to TRBD1. The CDR3 runs to 15 residues. The V gene end was trimmed by 6 bases and the J gene end by 0 bases; junction bases not matched to a gene: 3. CDR1 and CDR2 from the germline V gene are ENHRY and SYGVKD. CDR3 loop: CAIRRQGGSYNEQFF. CDR3 DNA sequence: TGTGCCATCAGACGACAGGGGGGCTCCTACAATGAGCAGTTCTTC.

The chain has TRBV5-8 and TRBJ2-3; TRBD1 matches at 9 bases. Germline CDR1 and CDR2: SGHTS and YDEGEE. The CDR3 sequence is 15 residues long. V lost 6 bases, J lost 2 bases, and 7 bases stayed unmatched. The CDR3 sequence is CASNPGQGFTDTQYF. For the CDR3, the DNA is TGTGCCAGCAACCCGGGACAGGGATTCACAGATACGCAGTATTTT.

This chain joins TRBV10-1 and TRBJ1-4, with D hard to call. Trimming stripped 5 bases from V and 1 base from J, with 11 bases between. The germline gives CDR1 WNHNN, CDR2 SYGVQD (reference sequence). The CDR3 loop spans 15 amino acids. The CDR3 DNA is TGCGCCAGCAGTCCTAACAGTGGAACTAATGAAAAACTGTTTTTT. This codes for CASSPNSGTNEKLFF.

This chain joins TRBV5-5 and TRBJ2-5, with TRBD1 matching 8 bases. The J call may be wrong; the DNA end is better matched by TRBJ2-7. Germline CDR1 SGHKS, CDR2 YYEKEE (reference sequence). The CDR3 is 14 residues long. The CDR3 region has the DNA TGTGCCAGCAGCTCGCCGGGACAGGACTACGAGCAGTACTTC. This translates into CASSSPGQDYEQYF.

The chain recombines TRBV6-5 with TRBJ1-5; D is perhaps TRBD1 (6 bases). V was clipped by 6 bases and J by 8 bases, with 11 bases between them. The CDR3 loop spans 12 amino acids. CDR1 is MNHEY, CDR2 SVGAGI, per germline. The CDR3 here is CASRDSVEPQHF. CDR3 nucleotide sequence: TGTGCCAGCAGGGACAGTGTGGAGCCCCAGCATTTT.

The chain links TRBV19 to TRBJ2-5, with TRBD2 matching over 7 bases. Germline loops: CDR1 LNHDA, CDR2 SQIVND (reference sequence). V gave up 2 bases and J gave up 4 bases; unmatched junction bases: 13. The CDR3 contains 17 residues. CDR3 nucleotides: TGTGCCAGTAGTATATGGTTCAGCGGGGAGGGTGGAGAGACCCAGTACTTC. As protein: CASSIWFSGEGGETQYF. The whole variable domain, filled in from reference TRBV19 and TRBJ2-5, reads DGGITQSPKYLFRKEGQNVTLSCEQNLNHDAMYWYRQDPGQGLRLIYYSQIVNDFQKGDIAEGYSVSREKKESFPLTVTSAQKNPTAFYLCASSIWFSGEGGETQYFGPGTRLLVL.

The chain couples TRBV19 to TRBJ1-4, with D perhaps matching TRBD1 (5 bases). The CDR3 spans 17 residues. Trimming cost V 5 bases and J 5 bases, with 21 bases left between them. The V gene's germline CDR1 is LNHDA and CDR2 SQIVND (reference sequence). The CDR3, as DNA: TGTGCCAGTAGTCCCGGGACTGGGACCCCAGGGAATGAAAAACTGTTTTTT. Protein: CASSPGTGTPGNEKLFF.

CDR3 bases: TGTGCCAGTTCTACTCCGGGACAGGGGTCTGAAGCTTTCTTT. Translation gives CASSTPGQGSEAFF. The rearrangement links TRBV19 to TRBJ1-1; 10 bases are a match to TRBD1. CDR1 is LNHDA, CDR2 SQIVND, per germline (reference sequence). The V segment lost 8 bases and the J segment 6 bases; nucleotides outside the gene matches: 9. The CDR3 has 14 residues.

The rearrangement links TRBV5-4 to TRBJ2-5, with 8 bases fitting TRBD1. Germline V gene data show CDR1 as SGHNT and CDR2 as YYREEE (reference sequence). The CDR3 covers 15 residues. Trimming took 3 bases from V and 4 from J; bases not matched to a gene: 8. This CDR3 reads CASSWRGTGPETQYF. The CDR3 DNA is TGTGCCAGCAGCTGGAGGGGGACAGGCCCAGAGACCCAGTACTTC.

The CDR3 bases are TGTGCCAGCAGCAGTTCGACCGGGACAAGAAATGGCTACACCTTC. Its protein is CASSSSTGTRNGYTF. The rearrangement joins TRBV7-9 to TRBJ1-2, with D possibly matching TRBD1 (6 bases). V was cut by 5 bases and J by 6 bases, with 19 bases left in between. This CDR3 region has 15 residues. CDR1 SEHNR and CDR2 FQNEAQ come from the germline V gene (reference sequence).

The chain recombines TRBV9 with TRBJ2-1; unclear D gene. V was cut by 4 bases and J by 2 bases, with 13 bases left in between. This CDR3 contains 15 residues. Looked up from germline, CDR1 is SGDLS and CDR2 is YYNGEE. DNA for the CDR3: TGTGCCAGCAGCCCCCAGCGCACCCCCTACAATGAGCAGTTCTTC. Translated: CASSPQRTPYNEQFF.

The CDR3 nucleotides are TGTGCCTGGACCCAGGGACAGACAGATACGCAGTATTTT. This codes for CAWTQGQTDTQYF. The chain joins TRBV30 to TRBJ2-3, with 7 bases aligning to TRBD1. Trimming at V came to 4 bases and at J to 3 bases, leaving 4 bases not matched to a gene. The CDR3 loop spans 13 amino acids. Germline-derived CDR1 and CDR2 are GTSNPN and SVGIG (reference sequence). Full variable domain (outside the CDR3, taken from reference TRBV30 and TRBJ2-3): SQTIHQWPATLVQPVGSPLSLECTVEGTSNPNLYWYRQAAGRGLQLLFYSVGIGQISSEVPQNLSASRPQDRQFILSSKKLLLSDSGFYLCAWTQGQTDTQYFGPGTRLTVL.

V usage is TRBV27 and J usage is TRBJ2-3; 12 bases are a match to TRBD2. This CDR3 is 14 amino acids long. V was pared by 6 bases and J by 3 bases, with 1 base of the junction left unmatched. Germline lookup yields CDR1 MNHEY and CDR2 SMNVEV (reference sequence). CDR3 sequence (DNA): TGTGCCAGCAGGCTAGCGGGAGGGACAGATACGCAGTATTTT. Translation gives CASRLAGGTDTQYF.

The chain links TRBV4-2 to TRBJ2-2; 12 bases align to TRBD2. The V segment lost 5 bases and the J segment 1 base; nucleotides outside the gene matches: 2. CDR1 LGHNA and CDR2 YNFKEQ come from the germline V gene. CDR3 length: 16 amino acids. Here the CDR3 DNA reads TGTGCCAGCAGCGCTAGCGGGAGGGAGAACACCGGGGAGCTGTTTTTT. Translation gives CASSASGRENTGELFF.

This chain joins TRBV6-5 and TRBJ2-7; D gene uncertain. Deletions cut 5 bases from V and 0 bases from J, with 8 bases between. The CDR3 extends over 13 amino acids. Germline-derived CDR1 and CDR2 are MNHEY and SVGAGI. This CDR3 is CASSITVSYEQYF. In DNA, the CDR3 is TGTGCCAGCAGTATTACAGTCTCCTACGAGCAGTACTTC.

V and J are TRBV9 and TRBJ2-3; D possibly corresponds to TRBD2 (6 bases). The CDR3 loop spans 14 amino acids. Germline loops: CDR1 SGDLS, CDR2 YYNGEE. V was shortened by 0 bases and J by 6 bases, with 11 bases between the two germline ends. CDR3 region: CASSVDSRGDTQYF. The CDR3 DNA reads TGTGCCAGCAGCGTAGATTCCCGGGGGGATACGCAGTATTTT.

The V and J genes are TRBV5-1 and TRBJ1-3; D is undetermined. This CDR3 has 15 residues. From germline, CDR1 is SGHRS and CDR2 YFSETQ. The germline V and J ends were trimmed by 0 bases and 9 bases, with 16 bases remaining between them. CDR3 loop: CASSLVTGREGTIYF. DNA of the CDR3: TGCGCCAGCAGCTTGGTGACGGGTCGGGAAGGCACCATATATTTT.

The chain recombines TRBV5-1 with TRBJ1-1; tentatively, D is TRBD1 (6 bases). Trimming pared 4 bases from V and 0 bases from J, leaving 13 bases between. The CDR3 length is 15 residues. Germline V lookup: CDR1 SGHRS, CDR2 YFSETQ. The CDR3 DNA reads as TGCGCCAGCAGCCCCGGACAGCTCCTGAACACTGAAGCTTTCTTT. Translation gives CASSPGQLLNTEAFF.

The V and J genes are TRBV6-5 and TRBJ2-1, with TRBD2 matching 8 bases. The V gene's germline CDR1 is MNHEY and CDR2 SVGAGI. The J segment lost 4 bases and the V segment lost 6 bases, leaving 8 bases of the junction unmatched. The length of the CDR3 is 15 residues. The CDR3 nucleotides read TGTGCCAGCAGCCCACGGGGGGGGGCATACAATGAGCAGTTCTTC. Its translation: CASSPRGGAYNEQFF.

The J gene is TRBJ2-3, the V gene TRBV7-2; no clear D. The CDR3 covers 14 residues. Germline V gene data show CDR1 as SGHTA and CDR2 as FQGNSA. The V end lost 8 bases, the J end lost 0 bases, and 12 bases lay between the germline ends. The CDR3 reads CASARQSSTDTQYF. CDR3 coding DNA: TGTGCCAGCGCGCGGCAGTCGAGCACAGATACGCAGTATTTT.

The chain combines TRBV6-5 with TRBJ2-1; 8 nucleotides agree with TRBD2. Germline assignment: CDR1 MNHEY and CDR2 SVGAGI. J lost 8 bases, V lost 5 bases, and 8 bases had no gene match. The CDR3 covers 14 residues. CDR3 protein: CASSKAGAGYEQFF. In DNA form, the CDR3 reads TGTGCCAGCAGTAAAGCGGGAGCGGGCTATGAGCAGTTCTTC.

V gene TRBV7-9 combines with J gene TRBJ2-1; perhaps TRBD2 as D (6 bases). Trimming took off 7 bases at V and 2 bases at J, with 18 bases between the two ends. CDR1 and CDR2 from the germline V gene are SEHNR and FQNEAQ (reference sequence). The CDR3 is made up of 16 amino acids. The CDR3 DNA is TGTGCCAGCACCCCTTTGGGCGGGATCCCCTACAATGAGCAGTTCTTC. Protein: CASTPLGGIPYNEQFF.

This chain uses TRBV29-1 with TRBJ2-1, with TRBD2 identical over 7 bases. This CDR3 has 13 amino acids. The V segment lost 4 bases and the J segment 1 base; nucleotides outside the gene matches: 1. CDR1 SQVTM and CDR2 ANQGSEA come from the germline V gene. The CDR3 DNA is TGCAGCGTTGCTAGCGGTTCCTACAATGAGCAGTTCTTC. Translation: CSVASGSYNEQFF.

The gene calls are TRBV5-4 and TRBJ2-7; unclear D gene. Trimming shortened V by 3 bases and J by 4 bases, and 5 bases separated the two germline ends. The CDR3 has 11 residues. From germline, CDR1 is SGHNT and CDR2 YYREEE (reference sequence). For the CDR3, the DNA is TGTGCCAGCAGCTCTTTATACGAGCAGTACTTC. Its translation is CASSSLYEQYF.

The rearrangement joins TRBV9 to TRBJ2-1; perhaps TRBD2 as D (5 bases). The CDR3 is 16 amino acids. The germline V gene encodes CDR1 SGDLS and CDR2 YYNGEE. The V end lost 3 bases, the J end lost 6 bases, and 19 bases lay between the germline ends. CDR3 bases: TGTGCCAGCAGCGCCTGGAGGAGCGGAGAGATCAATGAGCAGTTCTTC. Its protein product is CASSAWRSGEINEQFF.